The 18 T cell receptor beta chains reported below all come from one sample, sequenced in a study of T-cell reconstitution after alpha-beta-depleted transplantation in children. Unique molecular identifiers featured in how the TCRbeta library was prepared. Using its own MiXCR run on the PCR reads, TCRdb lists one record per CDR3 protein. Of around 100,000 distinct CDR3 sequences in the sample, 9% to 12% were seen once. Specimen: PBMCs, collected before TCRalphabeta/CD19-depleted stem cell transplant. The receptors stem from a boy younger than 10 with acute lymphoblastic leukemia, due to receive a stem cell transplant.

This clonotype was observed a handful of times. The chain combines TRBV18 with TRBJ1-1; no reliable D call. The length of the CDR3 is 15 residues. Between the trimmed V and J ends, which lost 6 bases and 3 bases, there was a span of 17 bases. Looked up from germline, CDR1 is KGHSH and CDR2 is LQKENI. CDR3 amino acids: CASSPLTATDTEAFF. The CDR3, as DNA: TGTGCCAGCTCGCCCCTGACGGCGACGGACACTGAAGCTTTCTTT.

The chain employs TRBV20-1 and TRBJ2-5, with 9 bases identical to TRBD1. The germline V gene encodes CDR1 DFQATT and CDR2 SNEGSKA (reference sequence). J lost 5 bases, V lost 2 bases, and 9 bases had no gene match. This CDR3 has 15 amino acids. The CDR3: CSARTGTGLAETQYF. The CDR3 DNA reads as TGCAGTGCTAGAACCGGGACAGGGTTAGCGGAGACCCAGTACTTC.

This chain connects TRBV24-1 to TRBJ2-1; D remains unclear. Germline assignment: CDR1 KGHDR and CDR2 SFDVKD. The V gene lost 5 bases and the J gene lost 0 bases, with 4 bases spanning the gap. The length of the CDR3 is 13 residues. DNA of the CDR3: TGTGCCACCAGTGCCAGCTCCTACAATGAGCAGTTCTTC. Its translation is CATSASSYNEQFF.

The CDR3 DNA follows: TGTGCCAGCAGTTGGGGGCGAGACGAGCAGTACTTC. Its translation is CASSWGRDEQYF. The chain carries TRBV6-1 and TRBJ2-7; D perhaps matches TRBD1 (6 bases). V lost 5 bases, J lost 5 bases, and 10 bases lay in between. There are 12 residues in the CDR3. CDR1 is MNHNS, CDR2 SASEGT, per germline.

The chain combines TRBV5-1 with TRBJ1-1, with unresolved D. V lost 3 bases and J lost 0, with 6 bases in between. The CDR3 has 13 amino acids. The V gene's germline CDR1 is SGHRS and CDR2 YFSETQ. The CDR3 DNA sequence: TGCGCCAGCAGCTCACAGATGAACACTGAAGCTTTCTTT. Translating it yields CASSSQMNTEAFF.

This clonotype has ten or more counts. As DNA, the CDR3 is TGCAGTGCTCGACCACGACTAGTCACTTCACAAGAGACCCAGTACTTC. Its protein product is CSARPRLVTSQETQYF. The chain has TRBV20-1 and TRBJ2-5; possible D gene TRBD2, 6 bases. V was trimmed by 5 bases and J by 2 bases, leaving 21 bases between them. Germline values: CDR1 DFQATT, CDR2 SNEGSKA (reference sequence). This CDR3 region has 16 residues.

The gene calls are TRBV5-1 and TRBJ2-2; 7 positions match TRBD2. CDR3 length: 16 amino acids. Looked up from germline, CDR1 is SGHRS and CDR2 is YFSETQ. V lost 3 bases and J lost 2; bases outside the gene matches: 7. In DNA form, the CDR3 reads TGCGCCAGCAGCTCCGGACTAGTCGTTAACACCGGGGAGCTGTTTTTT. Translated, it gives CASSSGLVVNTGELFF. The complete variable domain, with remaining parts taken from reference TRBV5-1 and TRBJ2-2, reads KAGVTQTPRYLIKTRGQQVTLSCSPISGHRSVSWYQQTPGQGLQFLFEYFSETQRNKGNFPGRFSGRQFSNSRSEMNVSTLELGDSALYLCASSSGLVVNTGELFFGEGSRLTVL.

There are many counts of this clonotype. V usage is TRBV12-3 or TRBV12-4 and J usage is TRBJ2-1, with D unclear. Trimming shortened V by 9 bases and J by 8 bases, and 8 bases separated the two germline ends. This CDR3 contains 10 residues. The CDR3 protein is CASRTDEQFF. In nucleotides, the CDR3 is TGTGCCAGTCGGACGGATGAGCAGTTCTTC.

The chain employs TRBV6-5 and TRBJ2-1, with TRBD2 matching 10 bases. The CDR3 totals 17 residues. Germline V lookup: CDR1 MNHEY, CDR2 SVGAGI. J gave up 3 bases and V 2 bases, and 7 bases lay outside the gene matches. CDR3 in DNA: TGTGCCAGCAGTTACGGCACGACTAGCGGGCTCTACAATGAGCAGTTCTTC. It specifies CASSYGTTSGLYNEQFF.

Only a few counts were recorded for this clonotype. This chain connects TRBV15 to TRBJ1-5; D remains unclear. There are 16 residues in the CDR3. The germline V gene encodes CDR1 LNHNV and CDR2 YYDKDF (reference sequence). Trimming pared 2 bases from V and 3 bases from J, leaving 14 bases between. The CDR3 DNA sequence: TGTGCCACCAGCAGACAAGAGCGGGGATCCAATCAGCCCCAGCATTTT. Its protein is CATSRQERGSNQPQHF.

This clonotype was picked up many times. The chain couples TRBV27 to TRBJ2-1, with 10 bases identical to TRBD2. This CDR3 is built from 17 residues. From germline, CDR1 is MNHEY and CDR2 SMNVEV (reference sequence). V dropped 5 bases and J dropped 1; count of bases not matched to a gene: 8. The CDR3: CASSGTGTSVSYNEQFF. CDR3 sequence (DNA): TGTGCCAGCAGTGGTACCGGGACTAGCGTTTCCTACAATGAGCAGTTCTTC.

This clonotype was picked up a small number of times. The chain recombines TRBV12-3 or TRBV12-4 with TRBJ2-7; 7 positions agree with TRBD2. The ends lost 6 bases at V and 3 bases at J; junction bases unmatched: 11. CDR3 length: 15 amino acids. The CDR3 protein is CASSPPGRPSYEQYF. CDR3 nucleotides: TGTGCCAGCAGCCCGCCCGGGAGGCCCAGCTACGAGCAGTACTTC.

The CDR3 sequence: CASSPPTGFKDYEQYF. CDR3 in DNA: TGTGCCAGCTCACCGCCCACAGGGTTCAAGGACTACGAGCAGTACTTC. The V gene is TRBV18, the J gene TRBJ2-7; tentative D call: TRBD1 (6 bases). Trimming removed 3 bases at V and 3 bases at J, with 18 bases between. The CDR3 has 16 amino acids. Germline CDR1 KGHSH, CDR2 LQKENI.

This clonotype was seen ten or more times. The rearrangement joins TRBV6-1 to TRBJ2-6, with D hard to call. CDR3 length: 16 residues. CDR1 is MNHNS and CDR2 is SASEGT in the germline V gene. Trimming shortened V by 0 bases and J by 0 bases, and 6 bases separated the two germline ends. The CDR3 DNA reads TGTGCCAGCAGTGAAGCCGCCCGCTCTGGGGCCAACGTCCTGACTTTC. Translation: CASSEAARSGANVLTF.

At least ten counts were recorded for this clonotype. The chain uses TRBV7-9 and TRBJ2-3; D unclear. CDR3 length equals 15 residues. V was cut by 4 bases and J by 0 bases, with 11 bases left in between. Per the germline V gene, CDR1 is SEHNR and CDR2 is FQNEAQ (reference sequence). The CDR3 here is CASSSRLESTDTQYF. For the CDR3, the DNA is TGTGCCAGCAGCTCCCGTCTTGAGAGCACAGATACGCAGTATTTT.

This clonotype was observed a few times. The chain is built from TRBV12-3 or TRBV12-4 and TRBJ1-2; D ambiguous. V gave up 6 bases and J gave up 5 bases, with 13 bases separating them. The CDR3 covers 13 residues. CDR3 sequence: CASSMAGEYGYTF. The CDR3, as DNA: TGTGCCAGCAGCATGGCTGGAGAGTATGGCTACACCTTC.

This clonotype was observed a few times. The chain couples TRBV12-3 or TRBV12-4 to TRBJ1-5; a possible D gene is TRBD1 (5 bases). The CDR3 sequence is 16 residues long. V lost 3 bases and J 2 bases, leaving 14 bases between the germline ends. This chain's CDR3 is CASSFGGWGGNQPQHF. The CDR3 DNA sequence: TGTGCCAGCAGTTTCGGGGGTTGGGGAGGCAATCAGCCCCAGCATTTT.

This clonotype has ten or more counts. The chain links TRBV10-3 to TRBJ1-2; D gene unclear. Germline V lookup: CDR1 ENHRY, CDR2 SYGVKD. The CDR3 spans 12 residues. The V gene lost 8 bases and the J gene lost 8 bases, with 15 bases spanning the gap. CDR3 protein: CAIGRGLDGYTF. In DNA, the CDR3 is TGTGCCATCGGACGGGGTCTCGACGGCTACACCTTC.